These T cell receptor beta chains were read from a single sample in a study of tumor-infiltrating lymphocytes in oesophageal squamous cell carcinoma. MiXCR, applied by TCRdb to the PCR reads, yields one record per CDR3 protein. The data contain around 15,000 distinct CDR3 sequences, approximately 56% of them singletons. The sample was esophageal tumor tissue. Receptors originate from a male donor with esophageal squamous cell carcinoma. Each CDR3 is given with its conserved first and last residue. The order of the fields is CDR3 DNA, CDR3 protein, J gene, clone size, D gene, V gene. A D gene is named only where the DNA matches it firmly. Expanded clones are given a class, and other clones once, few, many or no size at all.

DNA: TGCGCCAGCAGTGAGTGGGGGCGAGAGGGGGGAAGACGGTGTGCTAGCAATCAGCCCCAGCATTTT
CDR3: CASSEWGREGGRRCASNQPQHF
J: TRBJ1-5
size: once
D: .
V: TRBV10-1

DNA: TGTGCCAGCAGTTATGACAGGCGAGTAGGAGGTGAGCAGTTCTTC
CDR3: CASSYDRRVGGEQFF
J: TRBJ2-1
size: .
D: .
V: TRBV6-2/TRBV6-3

DNA: TGTGCCAGCAGCTTAATTGGTGGGAACACAGATACGCAGTATTTT
CDR3: CASSLIGGNTDTQYF
J: TRBJ2-3
size: .
D: .
V: TRBV7-3

DNA: TGTGCCAGCAGCTCCCAGGGGGCCCCCACCTCTGGGGCCAACGTCCTGACTTTC
CDR3: CASSSQGAPTSGANVLTF
J: TRBJ2-6
size: .
D: TRBD1
V: TRBV7-4

DNA: TGTGCCAGCAGCTTGGAAAGGACTTACCCGCCCTACAATGAGCAGTTCTTC
CDR3: CASSLERTYPPYNEQFF
J: TRBJ2-1
size: few
D: .
V: TRBV7-2

DNA: TGTGCCAGCAGCCCGGGGACTAGCGGGATTCTTGGCTCCTACAATGAGCAGTTCTTC
CDR3: CASSPGTSGILGSYNEQFF
J: TRBJ2-1
size: many
D: TRBD2
V: TRBV5-4

DNA: TGTGCCAGCAGCTTAGGGGGACAGGGCCAAGAGACCCAGTACTTC
CDR3: CASSLGGQGQETQYF
J: TRBJ2-5
size: .
D: TRBD1
V: TRBV7-8

DNA: TGCGCCAGCAGTGGGGATAACACTGAAGCTTTCTTT
CDR3: CASSGDNTEAFF
J: TRBJ1-1
size: .
D: .
V: TRBV10-2

DNA: TGTGCCAGCAGCTCACATATACCCGGACAGGGGAGGAATGGCTACACCTTC
CDR3: CASSSHIPGQGRNGYTF
J: TRBJ1-2
size: many
D: TRBD1
V: TRBV7-9

DNA: TGTGCTAGCGAGCCAGGGCCGTTATTATACGAGCAGTACTTC
CDR3: CASEPGPLLYEQYF
J: TRBJ2-7
size: .
D: .
V: TRBV7-6

DNA: TGTGCCAGCAGCTCCCCTGGGGGCTGGGAGACCCAGTACTTC
CDR3: CASSSPGGWETQYF
J: TRBJ2-5
size: few
D: .
V: TRBV7-2

DNA: TGTGCCAGCAGCCAAGTACAGGGTGGGGAGCAGTACTTC
CDR3: CASSQVQGGEQYF
J: TRBJ2-7
size: medium-sized
D: .
V: TRBV7-3

DNA: TGTGCCAGCAGCTTAGCCCTGCCACCGTATGAGACCCAGTACTTC
CDR3: CASSLALPPYETQYF
J: TRBJ2-5
size: many
D: .
V: TRBV11-2

DNA: TGTGCCAGCAGCCAACGGGAGGGGTCCTCCTACGAGCAGTACTTC
CDR3: CASSQREGSSYEQYF
J: TRBJ2-7
size: many
D: TRBD2
V: TRBV14

DNA: TGTGCCAGCAGAATATACAATGAGCAGTTCTTC
CDR3: CASRIYNEQFF
J: TRBJ2-1
size: medium-sized
D: .
V: TRBV28

DNA: TGTGCCAGCAGGCCGGAATGGCCGAGCTCCTGCAATGAGCAGTACTTC
CDR3: CASRPEWPSSCNEQYF
J: TRBJ2-5
size: .
D: .
V: TRBV7-2

DNA: TGTGCCAGCAGCTTATCATCTGAGACCCAGTACTTC
CDR3: CASSLSSETQYF
J: TRBJ2-5
size: few
D: .
V: TRBV7-2

DNA: TGTGCCAGCAGCTTTGTACTTGGCACAGATACGCAGTATTTT
CDR3: CASSFVLGTDTQYF
J: TRBJ2-3
size: .
D: .
V: TRBV7-2

DNA: TGTGCCAGCAGGGGACTAGCGGGGGTGATATCCTACAATGAGCAGTTCTTC
CDR3: CASRGLAGVISYNEQFF
J: TRBJ2-1
size: .
D: TRBD2
V: TRBV27

DNA: TGTGCCAGCAGTGGGACCGTCGATAATTCACCCCTCCACTTC
CDR3: CASSGTVDNSPLHF
J: TRBJ2-1
size: .
D: .
V: TRBV6-1

DNA: TGTGCCAGCAGCTTCCGCACTAGCGGGAACACCGGGGAGCTGTTTTTT
CDR3: CASSFRTSGNTGELFF
J: TRBJ2-2
size: few
D: TRBD2
V: TRBV5-4

DNA: TGTGCCAGCAGCTTATTTATGTGGGAGACCCAGTACTTC
CDR3: CASSLFMWETQYF
J: TRBJ2-5
size: .
D: .
V: TRBV7-9

DNA: TGCGCCAGCAGTCAATCAAGGGGCACAACCTACGAGCAGTACTTC
CDR3: CASSQSRGTTYEQYF
J: TRBJ2-7
size: .
D: .
V: TRBV23-1

DNA: TGTGCCAGCAGCTTAGTGTCCGGGGGGGGGTACAATGAGCAGTTCTTC
CDR3: CASSLVSGGGYNEQFF
J: TRBJ2-1
size: .
D: TRBD2
V: TRBV7-2

DNA: TGTGCCAGCAGCTTAAGCCGGGGCGACTACAATGAGCAGTTCTTC
CDR3: CASSLSRGDYNEQFF
J: TRBJ2-1
size: many
D: .
V: TRBV11-2

DNA: TGTGCCAGCAGTGGTAGGGGGCGGATCACTGAAGCTTTCTTT
CDR3: CASSGRGRITEAFF
J: TRBJ1-1
size: .
D: TRBD1
V: TRBV6-2/TRBV6-3

DNA: TGTGCCAGCAGAATCGGACGTTTCAATGAGCAGTTCTTC
CDR3: CASRIGRFNEQFF
J: TRBJ2-1
size: .
D: .
V: TRBV6-1

DNA: TGTGCCAGCAGTGGACTAGCGGGAAGAGAGACCCAGTACTTC
CDR3: CASSGLAGRETQYF
J: TRBJ2-5
size: .
D: TRBD2
V: TRBV12-3/TRBV12-4

DNA: TGTGCCAGCAGTTTATGGGGGGGAACGAACACTGAAGCTTTCTTT
CDR3: CASSLWGGTNTEAFF
J: TRBJ1-1
size: .
D: .
V: TRBV12-3/TRBV12-4

DNA: TGTGCCAGCAGTCAACATGCCGGGACTAGCGGGTTCTTC
CDR3: CASSQHAGTSGFF
J: TRBJ2-4
size: .
D: TRBD2
V: TRBV28

DNA: TGCAGTGCTAGGGATACAGGTTCGAATCAGCCCCAGCATTTT
CDR3: CSARDTGSNQPQHF
J: TRBJ1-5
size: .
D: .
V: TRBV20-1

DNA: TGTGCCAGCAGACCCTCGAGCTCCTACGAGCAGTACTTC
CDR3: CASRPSSSYEQYF
J: TRBJ2-7
size: few
D: .
V: TRBV7-8

DNA: TGTGCCAGCAGGGCGAGAGGGGAGCAGTTCTTC
CDR3: CASRARGEQFF
J: TRBJ2-1
size: few
D: .
V: TRBV28

DNA: TGTGCCAGCAGCCCCTGGACAGGGGGCAATGAGCAGTTCTTC
CDR3: CASSPWTGGNEQFF
J: TRBJ2-1
size: many
D: TRBD1
V: TRBV28

DNA: TGTGCTAGTGGTTCCGGTGGATATAGCACAGATACGCAGTATTTT
CDR3: CASGSGGYSTDTQYF
J: TRBJ2-3
size: many
D: .
V: TRBV12-5

DNA: TGTGCCAGCAGTCCTCGCGAGGCGGAAGGCGATGAGCAGTACTTC
CDR3: CASSPREAEGDEQYF
J: TRBJ2-7
size: .
D: .
V: TRBV7-3

DNA: TGTGCCAGCAGTGGGGCAGGGGGCAGAGAGACCCAGTACTTC
CDR3: CASSGAGGRETQYF
J: TRBJ2-5
size: once
D: TRBD1
V: TRBV6-1

DNA: TGTGCCAGCAGTGAGCCCTACAAGGCCGGGGAGCTGTTTTTT
CDR3: CASSEPYKAGELFF
J: TRBJ2-2
size: few
D: .
V: TRBV6-1

DNA: TGTGCCAGCAGCTTAGGGGCCGGGACTAGCGGGGGGCCCACAGATACGCAGTATTTT
CDR3: CASSLGAGTSGGPTDTQYF
J: TRBJ2-3
size: .
D: TRBD2
V: TRBV7-3

DNA: TGTGCCAGCAGACTAGGGACTACCACAGATACGCAGTATTTT
CDR3: CASRLGTTTDTQYF
J: TRBJ2-3
size: .
D: TRBD2
V: TRBV12-3/TRBV12-4

DNA: TGCGCCAGCAGTGAGATCGGAGGGAGCGCAGATACGCAGTATTTT
CDR3: CASSEIGGSADTQYF
J: TRBJ2-3
size: .
D: .
V: TRBV10-2